These 15 T cell receptor beta chains originate from one sample sequenced in a study of early T cells in non-severe SARS-CoV-2 infection. TCRdb used MiXCR to reprocess the 5' RACE reads, holding one entry per CDR3 protein. The data contain 80,000 or so distinct CDR3 sequences, approximately 11% of them singletons. The sequences come from whole blood, collected at baseline. These receptors were collected from an adult who was a healthcare worker with PCR-confirmed SARS-CoV-2 infection or an uninfected control (not recorded which).

This clonotype was recorded a few times. The genes are TRBV6-2 or TRBV6-3 and TRBJ2-1; the D is unclear. The ends were cut back, 7 bases at V and 7 bases at J, with 8 bases in the middle. The CDR3 has 11 amino acids. Germline CDR1 reads MNHEY; CDR2 reads SVGEGT. Here the CDR3 DNA reads TGTGCCAGCACACGGTGGAATGAGCAGTTCTTC. Its protein product is CASTRWNEQFF.

The gene calls are TRBV13 and TRBJ2-3; 9 positions agree with TRBD1. CDR1 is PRHDT and CDR2 is FYEKMQ in the germline V gene (reference sequence). The CDR3 loop spans 16 amino acids. V lost 4 bases and J lost 6; bases outside the gene matches: 11. The CDR3: CASSSVGTGIEDTQYF. The CDR3 nucleotides are TGTGCCAGCAGCTCAGTCGGGACAGGGATAGAGGATACGCAGTATTTT.

The chain combines TRBV7-2 with TRBJ2-2; D perhaps matches TRBD1 (6 bases). Trimming took 7 bases from V and 4 from J, leaving 10 bases between them. This CDR3 region has 13 residues. Germline-derived CDR1 and CDR2 are SGHTA and FQGNSA. CDR3 residues: CASNGQITGELFF. The CDR3 nucleotides read TGTGCCAGCAATGGACAGATCACCGGGGAGCTGTTTTTT.

There are a few counts of this clonotype. The genes are TRBV29-1 and TRBJ1-6; 8 positions match TRBD1. J was trimmed by 8 bases and V by 6 bases; bases with no gene match: 6. Germline assignment: CDR1 SQVTM and CDR2 ANQGSEA. CDR3 length: 13 amino acids. DNA of the CDR3: TGCAGCGTCTCGACAGGGGAGTATTCACCCCTCCACTTT. It is translated as CSVSTGEYSPLHF.

The chain employs TRBV11-1 and TRBJ1-5; D is unclear. V was trimmed by 5 bases and J by 0 bases, leaving 5 bases between them. Per germline, CDR1 SGHAT and CDR2 FQDESV (reference sequence). The CDR3 sequence is 13 residues long. CDR3: CASSRNSNQPQHF. The CDR3, as DNA: TGTGCCAGCAGCCGAAATAGCAATCAGCCCCAGCATTTT.

This chain links TRBV20-1 with TRBJ2-7; 12 bases agree with TRBD1. V gave up 3 bases and J gave up 5 bases; unmatched junction bases: 5. Germline V gene lookup returns CDR1 DFQATT and CDR2 SNEGSKA (reference sequence). This CDR3 contains 14 residues. This chain's CDR3 is CSASGTGGRNEQYF. CDR3 coding DNA: TGCAGTGCTAGTGGGACAGGGGGCAGGAACGAGCAGTACTTC.

There are many counts of this clonotype. The chain combines TRBV12-3 or TRBV12-4 with TRBJ2-1; D is uncertain. Trimming cost V 6 bases and J 7 bases, with 7 bases left between them. The CDR3 spans 11 residues. The CDR3 protein is CASSQSNEQFF. CDR3 nucleotides: TGTGCCAGCAGCCAAAGTAATGAGCAGTTCTTC.

The gene calls are TRBV29-1 and TRBJ2-1; the D call may be TRBD1 or TRBD2 (5 bases each). V dropped 8 bases and J dropped 3 bases, with 14 bases sitting between them. The CDR3 extends over 13 amino acids. CDR1 is SQVTM, CDR2 ANQGSEA, per germline. The CDR3 region has the DNA TGCAGCACCAGGGCGGGCCGCTACAATGAGCAGTTCTTC. Translation: CSTRAGRYNEQFF.

This clonotype was counted many times. The rearrangement uses TRBV12-3 or TRBV12-4 and TRBJ1-5, with D possibly TRBD1 on 5 matching bases. The length of the CDR3 is 15 residues. Trimming stripped 5 bases from V and 1 base from J, with 12 bases between. The DNA of the CDR3 is TGTGCCAGCAGTAAGGACAATCGGAGCAATCAGCCCCAGCATTTT. It yields the protein CASSKDNRSNQPQHF.

This chain links TRBV18 with TRBJ2-7; D is unclear. Germline CDR1 and CDR2: KGHSH and LQKENI. The CDR3 sequence is 11 residues long. V lost 4 bases and J 3 bases, leaving 4 bases between the germline ends. The chain's CDR3 is CASSQYYEQYF. DNA of the CDR3: TGTGCCAGCTCACAGTACTACGAGCAGTACTTC.

This clonotype has a count of ten or more. The genes are TRBV18 and TRBJ2-7; possible D gene TRBD1, 5 bases. CDR3 length equals 14 residues. The V gene lost 2 bases and the J gene lost 0 bases, with 8 bases spanning the gap. Germline V gene sequence: CDR1 KGHSH, CDR2 LQKENI. Here the CDR3 reads CASSPSGISYEQYF. CDR3 nucleotide sequence: TGTGCCAGCTCACCATCAGGGATCTCCTACGAGCAGTACTTC.

The J gene is TRBJ1-1, the V gene TRBV5-1; D remains unclear. Per the germline V gene, CDR1 is SGHRS and CDR2 is YFSETQ. V shed 0 bases and J shed 1 base, with 10 bases lying between them. This CDR3 comprises 15 residues. As DNA, the CDR3 is TGCGCCAGCAGCTTGGCCTCCGCCGGGAACACTGAAGCTTTCTTT. Translated: CASSLASAGNTEAFF.

CDR3 coding DNA: TGTGCCAGCAGCCAGGGTCCTAGCGGGATCTACGAGCAGTACTTC. It encodes CASSQGPSGIYEQYF. The J gene is TRBJ2-7, the V gene TRBV3-1, with TRBD2 matching over 9 bases. Losses at the gene ends were 3 bases for V and 3 bases for J; bases not matched to a gene: 6. This CDR3 is built from 15 residues. Germline V gene sequence: CDR1 LGHDT, CDR2 YNNKEL (reference sequence).

This clonotype was seen a few times. The rearrangement links TRBV7-9 to TRBJ1-2; 8 nucleotides agree with TRBD1. Germline V CDR1 and CDR2: SEHNR, FQNEAQ (reference sequence). Trimming took 2 bases from V and 8 from J; bases not matched to a gene: 4. CDR3 length: 13 residues. CDR3 nucleotides: TGTGCCAGCAGCTTACAGGGGGCGGGAGGCTACACCTTC. Translation gives CASSLQGAGGYTF. The full variable domain, with the rest looked up from reference TRBV7-9 and TRBJ1-2, is DTGVSQNPRHKITKRGQNVTFRCDPISEHNRLYWYRQTLGQGPEFLTYFQNEAQLEKSRLLSDRFSAERPKGSFSTLEIQRTEQGDSAMYLCASSLQGAGGYTFGSGTRLTVV.

The table lists this clonotype with a few counts. The chain joins TRBV11-2 to TRBJ2-3; maybe TRBD1 (5 bases). This CDR3 has 14 amino acids. Deletions cut 7 bases from V and 2 bases from J, with 13 bases between. Germline V gene data show CDR1 as SGHAT and CDR2 as FQNNGV. This CDR3 is CASTLTVSTDTQYF. The DNA for the CDR3 is TGTGCCAGCACTCTGACAGTTTCCACAGATACGCAGTATTTT.